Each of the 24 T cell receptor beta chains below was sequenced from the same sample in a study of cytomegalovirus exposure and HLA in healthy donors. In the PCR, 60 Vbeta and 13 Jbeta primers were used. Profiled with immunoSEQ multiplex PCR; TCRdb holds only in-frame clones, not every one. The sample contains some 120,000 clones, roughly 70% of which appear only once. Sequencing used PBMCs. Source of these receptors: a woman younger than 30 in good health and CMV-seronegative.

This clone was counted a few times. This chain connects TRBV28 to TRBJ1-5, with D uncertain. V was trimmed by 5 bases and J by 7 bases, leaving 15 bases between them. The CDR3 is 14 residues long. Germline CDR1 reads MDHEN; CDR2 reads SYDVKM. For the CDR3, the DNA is TGTGCCAGCAGTCTCGGAGCAACACAACAGCCCCAGCATTTT. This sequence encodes CASSLGATQQPQHF.

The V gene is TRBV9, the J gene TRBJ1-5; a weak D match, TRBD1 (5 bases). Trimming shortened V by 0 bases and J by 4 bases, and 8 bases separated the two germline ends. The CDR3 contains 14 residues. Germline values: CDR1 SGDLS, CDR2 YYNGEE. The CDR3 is CASSVGSGNQPQHF. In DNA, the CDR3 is TGTGCCAGCAGCGTAGGATCAGGGAATCAGCCCCAGCATTTT. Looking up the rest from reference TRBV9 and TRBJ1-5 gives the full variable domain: DSGVTQTPKHLITATGQRVTLRCSPRSGDLSVYWYQQSLDQGLQFLIQYYNGEERAKGNILERFSAQQFPDLHSELNLSSLELGDSALYFCASSVGSGNQPQHFGDGTRLSIL.

The CDR3 region is CASSLQVTEAFF. The CDR3 region has the DNA TGTGCCAGCAGTTTGCAGGTGACTGAAGCTTTCTTT. The rearrangement uses TRBV28 and TRBJ1-1; D unresolved. CDR1 and CDR2 from the germline V gene are MDHEN and SYDVKM. The CDR3 is 12 residues long. The V and J ends lost 3 bases and 5 bases respectively, with 7 bases between them. The full variable domain, its missing parts supplied by reference TRBV28 and TRBJ1-1, is DVKVTQSSRYLVKRTGEKVFLECVQDMDHENMFWYRQDPGLGLRLIYFSYDVKMKEKGDIPEGYSVSREKKERFSLILESASTNQTSMYLCASSLQVTEAFFGQGTRLTVV.

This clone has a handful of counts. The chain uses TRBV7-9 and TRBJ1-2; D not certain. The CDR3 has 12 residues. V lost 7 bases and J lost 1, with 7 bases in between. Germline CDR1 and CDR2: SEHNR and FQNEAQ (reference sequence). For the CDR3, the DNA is TGTGCCAGCACGTACTATAACTATGGCTACACCTTC. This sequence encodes CASTYYNYGYTF.

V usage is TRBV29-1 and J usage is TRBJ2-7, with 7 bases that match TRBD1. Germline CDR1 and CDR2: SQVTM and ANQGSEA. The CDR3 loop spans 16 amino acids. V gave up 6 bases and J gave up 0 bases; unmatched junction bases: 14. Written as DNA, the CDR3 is TGCAGCGTGAAGACGCCAGGACAGGACCTCTCCTACGAGCAGTACTTC. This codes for CSVKTPGQDLSYEQYF.

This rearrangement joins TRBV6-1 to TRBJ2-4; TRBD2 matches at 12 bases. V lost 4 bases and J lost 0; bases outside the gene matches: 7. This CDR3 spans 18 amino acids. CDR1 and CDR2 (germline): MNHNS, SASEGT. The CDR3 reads CASSASGGAQGAKNIQYF. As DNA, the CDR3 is TGTGCCAGCAGTGCTAGCGGGGGGGCCCAGGGAGCCAAAAACATTCAGTACTTC.

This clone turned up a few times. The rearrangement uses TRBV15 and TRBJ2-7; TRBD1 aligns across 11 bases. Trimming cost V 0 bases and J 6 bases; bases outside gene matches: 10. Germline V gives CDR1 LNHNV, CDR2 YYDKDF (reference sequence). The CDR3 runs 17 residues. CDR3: CATSRDLGTGGFREQYF. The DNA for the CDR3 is TGTGCCACCAGCAGAGATCTCGGGACAGGGGGTTTTCGCGAGCAGTACTTC.

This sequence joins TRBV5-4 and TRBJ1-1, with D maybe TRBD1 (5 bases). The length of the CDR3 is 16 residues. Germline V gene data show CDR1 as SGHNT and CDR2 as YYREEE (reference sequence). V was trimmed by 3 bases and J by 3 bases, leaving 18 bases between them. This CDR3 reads CASSSLYGGKDTEAFF. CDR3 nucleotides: TGTGCCAGCAGCTCGCTGTACGGGGGGAAAGACACTGAAGCTTTCTTT.

CDR3 in amino acids: CASSVGVNTEAFF. Here the CDR3 DNA reads TGCGCCAGCAGTGTAGGGGTGAACACTGAAGCTTTCTTT. This sequence joins TRBV10-1 and TRBJ1-1, with D possibly being TRBD1 (5 bases). Germline V CDR1 and CDR2: WNHNN, SYGVQD (reference sequence). V lost 4 bases to trimming and J lost 0 bases, with 6 bases between them. The CDR3 runs to 13 residues.

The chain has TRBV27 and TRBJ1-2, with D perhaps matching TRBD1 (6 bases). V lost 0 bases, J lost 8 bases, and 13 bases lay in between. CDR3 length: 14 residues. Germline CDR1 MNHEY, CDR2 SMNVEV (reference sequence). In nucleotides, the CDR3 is TGTGCCAGCAGTTTATCCGGCGGGGGCGCGGGCTACACCTTC. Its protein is CASSLSGGGAGYTF.

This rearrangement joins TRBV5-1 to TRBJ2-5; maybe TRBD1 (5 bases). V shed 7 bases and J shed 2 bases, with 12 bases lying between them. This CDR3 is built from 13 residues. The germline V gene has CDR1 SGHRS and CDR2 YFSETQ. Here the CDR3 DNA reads TGCGCCAGCGGGAACAGGCCTCAAGAGACCCAGTACTTC. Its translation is CASGNRPQETQYF.

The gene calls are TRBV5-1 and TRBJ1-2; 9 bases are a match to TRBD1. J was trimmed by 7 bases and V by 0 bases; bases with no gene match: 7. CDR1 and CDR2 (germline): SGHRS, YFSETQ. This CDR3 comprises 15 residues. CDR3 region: CASSLVFGTGFGYTF. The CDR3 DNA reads TGCGCCAGCAGCTTGGTTTTTGGGACAGGGTTTGGCTACACCTTC.

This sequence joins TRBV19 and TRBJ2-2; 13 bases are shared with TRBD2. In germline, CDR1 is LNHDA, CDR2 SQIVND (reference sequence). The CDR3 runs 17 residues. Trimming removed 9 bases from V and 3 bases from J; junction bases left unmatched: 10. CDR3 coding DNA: TGTGCCAGCTCTCCCCGTGGACTAGCGGGGGACACCGGGGAGCTGTTTTTT. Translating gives CASSPRGLAGDTGELFF.

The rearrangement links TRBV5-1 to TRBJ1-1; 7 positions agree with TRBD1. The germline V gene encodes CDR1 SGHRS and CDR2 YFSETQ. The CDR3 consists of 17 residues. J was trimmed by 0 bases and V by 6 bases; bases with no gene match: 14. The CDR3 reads CASNLLGTATMNTEAFF. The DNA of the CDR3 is TGCGCCAGCAACCTCCTGGGGACAGCAACCATGAACACTGAAGCTTTCTTT.

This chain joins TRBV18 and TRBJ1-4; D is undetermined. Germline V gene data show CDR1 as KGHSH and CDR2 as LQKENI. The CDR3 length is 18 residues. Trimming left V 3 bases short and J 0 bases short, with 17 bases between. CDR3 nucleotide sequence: TGTGCCAGCTCACCCACCTCCCACACGGGAACAACTAATGAAAAACTGTTTTTT. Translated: CASSPTSHTGTTNEKLFF.

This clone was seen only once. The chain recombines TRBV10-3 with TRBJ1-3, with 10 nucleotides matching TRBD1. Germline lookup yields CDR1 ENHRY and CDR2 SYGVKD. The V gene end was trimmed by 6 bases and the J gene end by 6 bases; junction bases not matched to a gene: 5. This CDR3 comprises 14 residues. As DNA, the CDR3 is TGTGCCATCAGAGAGACAGGGGGCGAAAACACCATATATTTT. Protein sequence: CAIRETGGENTIYF.

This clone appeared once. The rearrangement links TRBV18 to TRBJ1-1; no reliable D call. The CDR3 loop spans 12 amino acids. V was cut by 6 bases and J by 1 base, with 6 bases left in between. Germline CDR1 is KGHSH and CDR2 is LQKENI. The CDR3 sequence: CASSPRNTEAFF. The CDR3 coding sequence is TGTGCCAGCTCCCCCCGGAACACTGAAGCTTTCTTT. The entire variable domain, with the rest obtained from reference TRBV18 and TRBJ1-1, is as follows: NAGVMQNPRHLVRRRGQEARLRCSPMKGHSHVYWYRQLPEEGLKFMVYLQKENIIDESGMPKERFSAEFPKEGPSILRIQQVVRGDSAAYFCASSPRNTEAFFGQGTRLTVV.

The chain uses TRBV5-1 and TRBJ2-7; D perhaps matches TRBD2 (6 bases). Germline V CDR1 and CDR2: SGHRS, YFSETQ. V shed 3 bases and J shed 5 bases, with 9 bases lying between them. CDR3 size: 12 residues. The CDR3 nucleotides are TGCGCCAGCAGCTCCGGCGGGGACGAGCAGTACTTC. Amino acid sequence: CASSSGGDEQYF.

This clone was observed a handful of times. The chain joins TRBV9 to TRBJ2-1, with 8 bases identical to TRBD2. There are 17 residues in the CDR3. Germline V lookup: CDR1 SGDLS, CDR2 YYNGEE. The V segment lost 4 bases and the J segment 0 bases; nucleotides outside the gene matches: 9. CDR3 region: CASSSHGGANSYNEQFF. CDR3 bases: TGTGCCAGCAGCTCCCACGGGGGGGCTAACTCCTACAATGAGCAGTTCTTC.

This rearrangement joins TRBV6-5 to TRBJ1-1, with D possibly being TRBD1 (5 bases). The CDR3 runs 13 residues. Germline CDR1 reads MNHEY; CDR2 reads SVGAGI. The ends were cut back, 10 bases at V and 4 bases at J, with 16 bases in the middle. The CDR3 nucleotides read TGTGCCACCTCGGATGGGGCTTCCACTGAAGCTTTCTTT. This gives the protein CATSDGASTEAFF.

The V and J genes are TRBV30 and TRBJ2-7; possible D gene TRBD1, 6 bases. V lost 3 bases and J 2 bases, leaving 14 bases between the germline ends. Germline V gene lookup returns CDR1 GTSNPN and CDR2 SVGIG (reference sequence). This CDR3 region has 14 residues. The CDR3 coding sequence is TGTGCCTGGAGAAAATCCGGGACACCCTACGAGCAGTACTTC. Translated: CAWRKSGTPYEQYF.

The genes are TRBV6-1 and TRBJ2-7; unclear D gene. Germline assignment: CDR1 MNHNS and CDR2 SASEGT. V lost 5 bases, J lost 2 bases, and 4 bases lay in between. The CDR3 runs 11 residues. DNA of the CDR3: TGTGCCAGCAGTTACACCTACGAGCAGTACTTC. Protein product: CASSYTYEQYF.

The CDR3 coding sequence is TGTGCCAGCAGTTTAAATTCGGGTACTGAAGCTTTCTTT. Its translation: CASSLNSGTEAFF. The genes are TRBV28 and TRBJ1-1; D gene uncertain. Between the trimmed V and J ends, which lost 2 bases and 5 bases, there was a span of 9 bases. Looked up from germline, CDR1 is MDHEN and CDR2 is SYDVKM. The CDR3 consists of 13 residues.

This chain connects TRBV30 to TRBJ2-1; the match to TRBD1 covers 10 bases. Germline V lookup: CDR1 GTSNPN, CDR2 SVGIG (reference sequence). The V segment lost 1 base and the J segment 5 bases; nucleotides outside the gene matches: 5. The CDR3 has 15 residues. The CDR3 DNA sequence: TGTGCCTGGAGTGCCCCGGGACAGGGGAACAATGAGCAGTTCTTC. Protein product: CAWSAPGQGNNEQFF.